This entry is about one T cell receptor beta chain. This clone has a handful of counts. Its binding antigen is unknown. The sample holds no much larger clone one base away, and base qualities are not on file. The germline V end is reduced by 4 bases and the J end by 7 bases; junction bases left unmatched: 6. CDR1 and CDR2, per the germline V gene, are SGHDN and FVKESK. The CDR3, from cysteine to phenylalanine, totals 15 residues. The retained sequence is limited to the CDR3, 45 bases, with the frame set at the first base. The library came from the immunoSEQ multiplex PCR assay. A mixture of 60 forward primers for TCR Vbeta segments and 13 reverse primers for TCR Jbeta segments was used in the multiplex PCR. A multiplex PCR assay on genomic DNA amplified the CDR3 region of rearranged TCR beta genes. On the Illumina HiSeq System, the amplified TCR beta libraries were sequenced as 87-base-pair reads. Per the source publication's procedure: In a later analysis, 80 million or so unique TCR beta chains were counted across the 500 to 850 repertoires, and approximately 9.9 million of these chains were shared by at least two donors. Raw reads were error-corrected and collapsed into unique sequences with a nearest-neighbor algorithm that merged closely related sequences to remove PCR and sequencing errors. Alignment of CDR3 sequences to IMGT reference sequences was used to assign V, D and J gene segments. For a sequence to be retained, a match of at least six nucleotides was required to both a V gene segment and a J gene segment. Rearrangements were classified as productive when the CDR3 lacked stop codons and remained in frame with V and J, and all other rearrangements were classified as non-productive. Following IMGT convention, CDR3 was defined as the stretch from the second conserved V-encoded cysteine up to the conserved J-encoded phenylalanine. In an earlier analysis of around 570 of the donors, sequences lacking an unambiguous match to a single V gene segment were excluded. In an earlier analysis of approximately 550 of the donors, V segments were called functional above 56.7% productive rearrangements and were called segregating when the between-donor standard deviation exceeded 5%. A statistical classification framework was built to diagnose cytomegalovirus status from the catalog of TCR beta chain sequences. In a later analysis, TCR nucleotide sequences were compared against IMGT/GENE-DB human TR gene sequences so that V and J genes could be assigned. Using the TCRdist pipeline, a later analysis assigned CDR3 sequences along with most-parsimonious VDJ recombination scenarios. In a later analysis, every TCR beta chain was defined by the combination of its CDR3 amino acid sequence and its V-gene family, and reads without a unique V-gene family were dropped. A later analysis removed over 500 highly shared, low-generation-probability nucleotide sequences to deal with suspected cross-contamination and a sequencing artifact. In a later analysis, a clonal expansion index for each public chain was calculated from normalized within-repertoire ranks of inferred template counts. In a later analysis, generation probabilities were computed using a VDJ recombination model fitted to out-of-frame rearrangements, and the results were checked against IGoR. In a later analysis, hypergeometric tests were used to score TCR-TCR, TCR-HLA and TCR-CMV co-occurrence, with a repertoire-size bias correction applied to TCR pairs. In a later analysis, false discovery rates were estimated by permuting HLA or CMV assignments 20 times. A later analysis grouped co-occurring TCRs with DBSCAN, adding TCRdist sequence similarity when clustering within HLA-allele-positive subsets. Repertoires with fewer than 30,000 or more than 120,000 public chains, plus five repertoires with anomalous nucleotide sharing, were excluded from co-occurrence clustering. Drawn from immuneACCESS, this table holds only the in-frame rearrangements with V and J called that TCRdb kept. Clones are partly lost; checked studies trace under half to an unresolved V gene and leave the rest unexplained. Clone size and the V and J calls come from that table; the DNA yielded D and trimming. The sample table records about 130,000 clones; approximately 10% of these occur just once. The ten largest clones capture around 5% of the sample.

The cohort consisted of 600 or so healthy bone marrow donors. At the time of sampling, every cohort member was nominally healthy, though immune exposures that went unrecorded were likely present. The donor was CMV seropositive and belonged to the group of 250 to 300 seropositive cohort members. A peripheral blood sample was provided by each donor, and peripheral blood mononuclear cells were used for TCR beta sequencing. The Qiagen DNeasy Blood Extraction Kit was used to extract genomic DNA from the blood cell samples. This specimen comes from a study of cytomegalovirus exposure and HLA in healthy donors (dated by TCRdb to 2015 to 2018). About the study as a whole: An earlier analysis of about 530 of the donors reported around 280 Gb of sequence data and approximately 120 million unique TCR beta sequences obtained from about 179 million T cells. Approximately 310 gigabases of sequencing data and roughly 90 million unique TCR sequences were included in an early release covering about 600 HLA-typed donors. Of the 350 to 450 genotyped donors, 65% to 90% were placed in the genetic ancestry cluster associated with self-reported Caucasian donors. The study aimed to test whether signatures of past pathogen exposure could be identified by cataloging public T cell receptors. Using immunosequencing, the study profiled T cell repertoires from around 670 subjects and related those repertoires to cytomegalovirus serostatus. In addition to the first cohort of several hundred subjects, a separate validation cohort of approximately 120 different subjects was used. To predict cytomegalovirus infection status, the study brought together high-throughput TCR immunosequencing, statistical association of individual TCRs with disease status, and machine learning. A later analysis re-analyzed previously published TCR beta repertoires from several hundred donors and added high-resolution HLA genotyping to study TCR occurrence patterns. Rather than drawing on any new phenotypic data, the later analysis identified candidate immune exposures from TCR beta sequences and the way those sequences occurred across donors. To decide whether each TCR beta V gene segment behaved as functional or pseudogenic, an earlier analysis of 587 of the donors relied on high-throughput TCR beta sequencing. Donor age, sex, ethnicity and CMV serostatus were collected together with the repertoire data. In a later genetic analysis, genome-wide SNP genotypes for 398 of the 666 donors were used, and that subset was treated as a discovery cohort. Every repertoire in the discovery cohort had been generated on one and the same sequencing platform. HLA typing included class I and class II loci at four-digit resolution. Typing coverage varied by locus: roughly 629-640 donors for A, B, C, DRB1 and DQB1; roughly 520 for DQA1; more than 600 for DPA1; 450 to 480 for DPB1. Four or five DR-DQ haplotypes were treated as single units for association and clustering because of strong linkage in the cohort. Among roughly 400 genotyped donors of the cohort, an average of roughly 240,000 unique TCR beta nucleotide sequences were sequenced per donor, 15% to 20% of them non-productive. Broader findings and caveats from the paper: A later genetic analysis associated a missense DCLRE1C variant with V-gene and J-gene trimming of TCR beta chains, and an independent cohort replicated the association. A further reported finding was that TCR beta sequences accurately predicted the HLA-A and HLA-B alleles for most subjects in the first cohort. Presence/absence analyses assumed roughly uniform sequencing depth across donors, an assumption that may not hold. According to a later analysis, TCR association rates differed among HLA loci, with DRB1 alleles showing the most associated TCRs and HLA-C alleles showing the fewest. This cohort had only TCR beta chains sequenced, and the lack of alpha or paired-chain data limited which features could be detected. Because counts were too low, roughly 18 rarely observed V segments, including chromosome 9 orphons, were left out of the earlier analysis of 587 of the donors. Linkage disequilibrium might explain the correlated functional status among segregating V segments, but an unknown experimental factor could not be ruled out. Broadly in line with IMGT annotations, most TCR beta V segments showed up in productive rearrangements about 87% or about 30% of the time in an earlier analysis of 450 to 600 of the donors. According to a later analysis, parvovirus B19, influenza, CMV and Epstein-Barr virus appeared linked to several top co-occurrence clusters. Across donors, most TCR sequences were observed very rarely, whereas some public TCRs were present in many individuals. In a later analysis, HLA-associated TCR beta chains were found to be more clonally expanded and to have lower generation probabilities than equally common non-associated chains. Cytomegalovirus status was reported to be diagnosed by the classifier with high specificity and sensitivity in both the original and validation cohorts. A total of roughly 160 TCR beta chains were listed by the study as associated with cytomegalovirus. According to a later analysis, most CMV-associated TCR beta chains appeared to be HLA-restricted, and the HLA associations seemed to be driven largely by CMV exposure. In a later analysis, some 18,000 TCR beta sequences were associated with specific HLA alleles at a false discovery rate of 0.05. Because the 87-base-pair reads could not distinguish some IMGT-functional V segments, including TRBV6-2 and TRBV6-3, those segments were excluded. The sequencing pipeline was judged likely to have produced a cluster of highly shared sequence variants as a technical artifact. According to the authors, the approach could potentially be generalized to other disease states and immunological phenotypes. Compared with the roughly 700-donor mean, donors in an Asian-associated ancestry cluster had fewer N-insertions in productive TCRs, according to a later genetic analysis. The only immune exposure information available for the cohort was CMV serostatus. In vitro tests confirmed that a few of the cytomegalovirus-associated TCR beta chains recognize cytomegalovirus antigens. Assigning TCR associations to individual alleles was difficult when HLA alleles, especially DR and DQ, strongly co-occurred. Because HLA typing was unavailable for some donors at each locus, only the typed subset was used in association tests.

The chain links TRBV14 with TRBJ1-4, with 10 junctional bases fitting TRBD1. The receptor was isolated from a woman aged 18-29 years in good health and CMV-seropositive. Sequenced material: PBMCs. CDR3 sequence: CASSPRTGGIEKLFF. The bases read TGTGCCAGCAGCCCCCGGACAGGGGGGATTGAAAAACTGTTTTTT.